This T cell receptor beta chain appears in the sequencing data of a study of shared clonotypes between healthy human individuals. Regarding the study as a whole: Naive subsets, compared against memory subsets, generally had larger estimated richness values. The study found about 5% of naive CD4 clonotypes shared across several donors.

Naive CD8 cells, CD45RO-negative and positively selected for CCR7, excluded terminally differentiated effector memory CD45RA+ cells. This CDR3 region has 15 residues. V was pared by 6 bases and J by 0 bases, with 15 bases between. Germline CDR1 and CDR2: MNHEY and SMNVEV (reference sequence). Over several immunoSEQ plates, each subset's genomic DNA was distributed in even portions. Method: immunoSEQ multiplex PCR; TCRdb's copy keeps in-frame clones and lacks some. The sample yields about 2.1 million clones, approximately 92% seen once. In the case of this clone: As yet, its antigen is unknown.

Material: naive CD8+ T cells from PBMCs. The chain carries TRBV27 and TRBJ2-7, with D unclear. This TCR was sampled from a man aged 18 to 29 in good health. Some clones in this sample may be carry-over from other donors' samples. The CDR3 DNA is TGTGCCAGCAGGGGTCTAAAGGGTCCCTCCTACGAGCAGTACTTC. Its translation: CASRGLKGPSYEQYF.